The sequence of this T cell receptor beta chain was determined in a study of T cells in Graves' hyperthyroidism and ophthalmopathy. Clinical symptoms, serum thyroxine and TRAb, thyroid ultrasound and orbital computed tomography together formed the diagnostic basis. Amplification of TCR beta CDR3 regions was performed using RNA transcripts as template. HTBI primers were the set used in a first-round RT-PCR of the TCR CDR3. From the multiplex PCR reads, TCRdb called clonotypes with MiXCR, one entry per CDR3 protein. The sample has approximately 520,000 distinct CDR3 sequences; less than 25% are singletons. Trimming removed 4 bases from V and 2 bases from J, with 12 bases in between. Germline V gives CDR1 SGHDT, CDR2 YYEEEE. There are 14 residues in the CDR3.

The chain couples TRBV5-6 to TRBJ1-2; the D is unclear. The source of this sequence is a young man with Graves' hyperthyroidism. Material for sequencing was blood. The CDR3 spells CASSTDQRNYGYTF. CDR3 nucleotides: TGTGCCAGCAGCACGGACCAGAGGAACTATGGCTACACCTTC.